The sequence of this TCR beta chain was determined in a study of blood T cell repertoires in COVID-19. From germline, CDR1 is GTSNPN and CDR2 SVGIG (reference sequence). The CDR3 runs 13 residues. J was trimmed by 4 bases and V by 4 bases; bases with no gene match: 5. Donors were grouped by their self-reported clinical history. Generated by immunoSEQ multiplex PCR, the TCRdb table keeps only in-frame clones and is missing some. Counted here are approximately 200,000 clones, 70% to 90% occurring once; the ten biggest clones make up more than 4%. Material: PBMCs or T cells enriched from blood (not recorded which). This TCR derives from a woman in her twenties or thirties who had been exposed to COVID-19. The genes are TRBV30 and TRBJ2-7; 9 bases map to TRBD1. CDR3 sequence: CAWNRGLWYEQYF. As DNA, the CDR3 is TGTGCCTGGAACAGGGGGCTATGGTACGAGCAGTACTTC.